A selection of T cell receptor beta chains follows, all from one sample in a study of T cell changes during pregnancy in multiple sclerosis. TCRdb keeps only in-frame clones here, not all; method: immunoSEQ multiplex PCR. The top ten hold roughly 4% of the sample, which has 65,000 to 90,000 clones, 91% seen once. The sample here was PBMCs, taken in the first trimester of pregnancy. The receptors were sampled from a female donor in good health, serving as a control in a pregnancy study. Some clones in this sample may be carry-over from other donors' samples. Both conserved end residues are part of each CDR3. The D gene is left open where the match is weak. Only some rows state a clone size, as once, few, many or a class for expanded clones.

d_call: TRBD1
j_call: TRBJ1-2
v_call: TRBV6-5
clone_size: .
cdr3_aa: CASSYDGTGGGYTF
cdr3_nt: TGTGCCAGCAGTTACGACGGGACAGGCGGTGGCTACACCTTC

d_call: .
j_call: TRBJ2-7
v_call: TRBV18
clone_size: .
cdr3_aa: CASSPLANTYEQYF
cdr3_nt: TGTGCCAGCTCACCACTAGCAAACACCTACGAGCAGTACTTC

d_call: TRBD2
j_call: TRBJ2-1
v_call: TRBV5-1
clone_size: .
cdr3_aa: CASSLVSGHYNEQFF
cdr3_nt: TGCGCCAGCAGCTTAGTTAGCGGGCACTACAATGAGCAGTTCTTC

d_call: TRBD1
j_call: TRBJ2-3
v_call: TRBV19
clone_size: .
cdr3_aa: CASSTGTGSTDTQYF
cdr3_nt: TGTGCCAGTAGTACCGGGACAGGGAGCACAGATACGCAGTATTTT

d_call: .
j_call: TRBJ1-1
v_call: TRBV4-1
clone_size: .
cdr3_aa: CASSQHREITEAFF
cdr3_nt: TGCGCCAGCAGCCAACACAGGGAGATCACTGAAGCTTTCTTT

d_call: .
j_call: TRBJ1-1
v_call: TRBV10-2
clone_size: .
cdr3_aa: CASSEPGVNTEAFF
cdr3_nt: TGCGCCAGCAGTGAGCCAGGGGTGAACACTGAAGCTTTCTTT

d_call: TRBD2
j_call: TRBJ2-1
v_call: TRBV29-1
clone_size: .
cdr3_aa: CSVELPSGRVYEQFF
cdr3_nt: TGCAGCGTTGAACTACCTAGCGGGAGGGTGTATGAGCAGTTCTTC

d_call: .
j_call: TRBJ1-1
v_call: TRBV7-2
clone_size: .
cdr3_aa: CASSTGTWEEAFF
cdr3_nt: TGTGCCAGCAGCACGGGTACGTGGGAGGAGGCTTTCTTT

d_call: TRBD1
j_call: TRBJ1-6
v_call: TRBV2
clone_size: few
cdr3_aa: CATGSGTAHSPLHF
cdr3_nt: TGTGCCACCGGATCCGGGACAGCACATTCACCCCTCCACTTT

d_call: TRBD2
j_call: TRBJ2-5
v_call: TRBV4-1
clone_size: once
cdr3_aa: CASSQDGSGGLYPYQETQYF
cdr3_nt: TGCGCCAGCAGCCAAGATGGGAGCGGGGGCCTGTATCCGTACCAAGAGACCCAGTACTTC

d_call: .
j_call: TRBJ2-7
v_call: TRBV28
clone_size: once
cdr3_aa: CAGQTASSYEQYF
cdr3_nt: TGTGCCGGCCAGACAGCGAGCTCCTACGAGCAGTACTTC

d_call: .
j_call: TRBJ1-1
v_call: TRBV28
clone_size: .
cdr3_aa: CASSLGGMNTEAFF
cdr3_nt: TGTGCCAGCAGTTTGGGGGGGATGAACACTGAAGCTTTCTTT

d_call: TRBD2
j_call: TRBJ2-5
v_call: TRBV7-3
clone_size: .
cdr3_aa: CASSLTGGLAVGETQYF
cdr3_nt: TGTGCCAGCAGCTTAACGGGCGGACTAGCTGTGGGAGAGACCCAGTACTTC

d_call: .
j_call: TRBJ1-1
v_call: TRBV19
clone_size: .
cdr3_aa: CASSIFPGQTYTEAFF
cdr3_nt: TGTGCCAGTAGTATCTTCCCCGGACAGACTTACACTGAAGCTTTCTTT

d_call: TRBD1
j_call: TRBJ2-7
v_call: TRBV6-1
clone_size: .
cdr3_aa: CASSRDRGYEQYF
cdr3_nt: TGTGCCAGCAGTCGGGACAGGGGATACGAGCAGTACTTC

d_call: TRBD1
j_call: TRBJ1-2
v_call: TRBV4-3
clone_size: .
cdr3_aa: CASSQESPRDRAGYGYTF
cdr3_nt: TGCGCCAGCAGCCAAGAAAGTCCCAGAGACAGGGCCGGCTATGGCTACACCTTC